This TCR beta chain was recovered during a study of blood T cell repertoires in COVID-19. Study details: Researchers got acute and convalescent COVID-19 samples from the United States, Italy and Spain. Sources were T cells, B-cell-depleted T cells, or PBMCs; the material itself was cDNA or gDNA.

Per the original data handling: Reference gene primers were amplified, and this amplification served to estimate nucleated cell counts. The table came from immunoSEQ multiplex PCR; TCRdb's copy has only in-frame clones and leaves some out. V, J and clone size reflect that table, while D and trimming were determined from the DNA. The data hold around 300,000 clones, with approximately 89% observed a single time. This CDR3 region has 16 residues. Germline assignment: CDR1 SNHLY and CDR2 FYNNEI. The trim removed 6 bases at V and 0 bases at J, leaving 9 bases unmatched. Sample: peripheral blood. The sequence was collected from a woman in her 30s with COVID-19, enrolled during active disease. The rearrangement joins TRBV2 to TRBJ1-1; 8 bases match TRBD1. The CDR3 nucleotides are TGTGCCAGCAGGGAAAAACAGGGGGGATTGAACACTGAAGCTTTCTTT. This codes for CASREKQGGLNTEAFF.